The present T cell receptor (beta chain) was sequenced within a study of T cell changes during pregnancy in multiple sclerosis. Turning to this clone: One junction end does not reproduce the germline sequence, and a read error may be involved.

From germline, CDR1 is SGHNT and CDR2 YYREEE (reference sequence). The CDR3 runs 12 residues. Profiled with immunoSEQ multiplex PCR; TCRdb holds only in-frame clones, not every one. There are around 44,000 clones in the sample; 88% occur only once, and under 1.5% lies in the top ten. The genes are TRBV5-4 and TRBJ2-3, with D tentatively TRBD2 (6 bases). The source of this sequence is a female donor with multiple sclerosis, enrolled in a pregnancy study. Sequencing used CD4+ T cells from peripheral blood mononuclear cells, obtained in the second trimester of pregnancy. The CDR3 reads CASSLDAGSSLF. DNA for the CDR3: TGTGCCAGCAGCTTGGACGCGGGATCAAGCCTTTTT.